Listed below are T cell receptor beta chains from one sample, sequenced in a study of cytomegalovirus exposure and HLA in healthy donors. Method: immunoSEQ multiplex PCR; TCRdb's copy keeps in-frame clones and lacks some. The sample has over 150,000 clones; around 80% are singletons. Source material: PBMCs. The receptors here all came from a man under 40 in good health and CMV-seropositive. The CDR3 runs from the conserved cysteine through the conserved F or W. D genes are given only for firm matches. Expanded clones are given a class, and other clones once, few, many or no size at all.

cdr3_aa: CASTGRGDSSYEQYF
cdr3_nt: TGTGCCAGCACCGGGAGAGGGGACAGCTCCTACGAGCAGTACTTC
v_call: TRBV6-1
d_call: -
clone_size: -
cdr3_length: 15
j_call: TRBJ2-7

cdr3_aa: CASSFFLGSFEAFF
cdr3_nt: TGTGCCAGCAGCTTTTTCCTGGGCAGTTTTGAAGCTTTCTTT
v_call: TRBV11-2
d_call: -
clone_size: once
cdr3_length: 14
j_call: TRBJ1-1

cdr3_aa: CASYFPGQEEKLFF
cdr3_nt: TGTGCCAGCTACTTCCCCGGACAGGAAGAAAAACTGTTTTTT
v_call: TRBV5-8
d_call: TRBD1
clone_size: -
cdr3_length: 14
j_call: TRBJ1-4

cdr3_aa: CASSSSGQERIGELFF
cdr3_nt: TGTGCCAGCAGTTCGTCCGGACAGGAGAGGATCGGGGAGCTGTTTTTT
v_call: TRBV27
d_call: TRBD1
clone_size: few
cdr3_length: 16
j_call: TRBJ2-2

cdr3_aa: CASTPIAGANVLTF
cdr3_nt: TGTGCCAGCACCCCAATTGCTGGGGCCAACGTCCTGACTTTC
v_call: TRBV2
d_call: -
clone_size: few
cdr3_length: 14
j_call: TRBJ2-6

cdr3_aa: CASREGLAGGQETQYF
cdr3_nt: TGTGCCAGCAGAGAAGGGCTAGCGGGAGGACAAGAGACCCAGTACTTC
v_call: TRBV7-9
d_call: TRBD2
clone_size: -
cdr3_length: 16
j_call: TRBJ2-5

cdr3_aa: CASSPGTDYNEQFF
cdr3_nt: TGCGCCAGCAGTCCCGGGACAGACTACAATGAGCAGTTCTTC
v_call: TRBV5-1
d_call: TRBD1
clone_size: -
cdr3_length: 14
j_call: TRBJ2-1

cdr3_aa: CATSGGTSDTGELFF
cdr3_nt: TGTGCCACCTCGGGAGGGACTAGCGACACCGGGGAGCTGTTTTTT
v_call: TRBV5-4
d_call: TRBD2
clone_size: -
cdr3_length: 15
j_call: TRBJ2-2

cdr3_aa: CARSPPRGGGMDEQFF
cdr3_nt: TGTGCCAGAAGCCCCCCACGGGGAGGGGGTATGGATGAGCAGTTCTTC
v_call: TRBV19
d_call: -
clone_size: -
cdr3_length: 16
j_call: TRBJ2-1

cdr3_aa: CSVAGLAGGSTDTQYF
cdr3_nt: TGCAGCGTTGCGGGTCTAGCGGGAGGTAGCACAGATACGCAGTATTTT
v_call: TRBV29-1
d_call: TRBD2
clone_size: -
cdr3_length: 16
j_call: TRBJ2-3

cdr3_aa: CASSSSLGAGVPSATYEQYF
cdr3_nt: TGTGCCAGCAGCTCCTCCCTGGGAGCGGGAGTCCCCTCAGCCACCTACGAGCAGTACTTC
v_call: TRBV27
d_call: TRBD2
clone_size: -
cdr3_length: 20
j_call: TRBJ2-7

cdr3_aa: CASRPGGLEAFF
cdr3_nt: TGTGCCAGCAGACCTGGAGGCCTTGAAGCTTTCTTT
v_call: TRBV9
d_call: -
clone_size: -
cdr3_length: 12
j_call: TRBJ1-1

cdr3_aa: CASSFSLAGGPGTDTQYF
cdr3_nt: TGCGCCAGCAGCTTCTCCCTAGCGGGAGGGCCGGGCACAGATACGCAGTATTTT
v_call: TRBV5-1
d_call: TRBD2
clone_size: -
cdr3_length: 18
j_call: TRBJ2-3

cdr3_aa: CASLSGRAGTDTQYF
cdr3_nt: TGTGCCAGCCTTAGCGGGAGGGCCGGCACAGATACGCAGTATTTT
v_call: TRBV6-1
d_call: TRBD2
clone_size: few
cdr3_length: 15
j_call: TRBJ2-3

cdr3_aa: CASSLMGLAGPETQYF
cdr3_nt: TGTGCCAGCAGCTTGATGGGACTAGCGGGACCAGAGACCCAGTACTTC
v_call: TRBV5-8
d_call: TRBD2
clone_size: -
cdr3_length: 16
j_call: TRBJ2-5

cdr3_aa: CASSHPPDRVDGYTF
cdr3_nt: TGCGCCAGCAGTCATCCTCCCGACAGGGTCGATGGCTACACCTTC
v_call: TRBV23-1
d_call: TRBD1
clone_size: -
cdr3_length: 15
j_call: TRBJ1-2

cdr3_aa: CASSPIATMNTEAFF
cdr3_nt: TGTGCCAGCTCACCGATCGCTACCATGAACACTGAAGCTTTCTTT
v_call: TRBV18
d_call: -
clone_size: -
cdr3_length: 15
j_call: TRBJ1-1

cdr3_aa: CASSLAGGYEQFF
cdr3_nt: TGTGCCAGCAGCTTAGCGGGGGGTTATGAGCAGTTCTTC
v_call: TRBV7-9
d_call: -
clone_size: -
cdr3_length: 13
j_call: TRBJ2-1

cdr3_aa: CASSSGRGKNSPLHF
cdr3_nt: TGTGCCAGCAGCAGCGGCCGGGGAAAGAATTCACCCCTCCACTTT
v_call: TRBV5-6
d_call: -
clone_size: -
cdr3_length: 15
j_call: TRBJ1-6

cdr3_aa: CATSREIGEVEQYF
cdr3_nt: TGTGCCACCAGCAGAGAGATAGGAGAGGTCGAGCAGTACTTC
v_call: TRBV15
d_call: -
clone_size: -
cdr3_length: 14
j_call: TRBJ2-7

cdr3_aa: CASSRGQGYSYEQYF
cdr3_nt: TGTGCCAGCAGCCGGGGACAGGGGTACTCCTACGAGCAGTACTTC
v_call: TRBV27
d_call: TRBD1
clone_size: -
cdr3_length: 15
j_call: TRBJ2-7

cdr3_aa: CASSAIAASTDTQYF
cdr3_nt: TGTGCCAGCAGCGCCATAGCGGCTAGCACAGATACGCAGTATTTT
v_call: TRBV9
d_call: -
clone_size: -
cdr3_length: 15
j_call: TRBJ2-3

cdr3_aa: CASSLGRGETQYF
cdr3_nt: TGTGCCAGCAGCTTGGGCAGGGGAGAGACCCAGTACTTC
v_call: TRBV7-2
d_call: -
clone_size: -
cdr3_length: 13
j_call: TRBJ2-5

cdr3_aa: CASRGGSGYTF
cdr3_nt: TGTGCCAGCAGGGGGGGTTCTGGCTACACCTTC
v_call: TRBV9
d_call: -
clone_size: -
cdr3_length: 11
j_call: TRBJ1-2

cdr3_aa: CASTSGGLKPQHF
cdr3_nt: TGTGCCAGCACCTCCGGGGGACTGAAGCCCCAGCATTTT
v_call: TRBV28
d_call: -
clone_size: -
cdr3_length: 13
j_call: TRBJ1-5

cdr3_aa: CASSPPQAGAGNEQFF
cdr3_nt: TGTGCCAGTAGTCCCCCCCAAGCGGGAGCGGGCAATGAGCAGTTCTTC
v_call: TRBV19
d_call: TRBD2
clone_size: -
cdr3_length: 16
j_call: TRBJ2-1

cdr3_aa: CASIKTGEGGYTF
cdr3_nt: TGTGCCAGCATTAAAACAGGGGAAGGTGGCTACACCTTC
v_call: TRBV6-1
d_call: TRBD1
clone_size: -
cdr3_length: 13
j_call: TRBJ1-2

cdr3_aa: CASSSGQGDEKLFF
cdr3_nt: TGTGCCAGCAGTTCGGGACAGGGTGACGAAAAACTGTTTTTT
v_call: TRBV6-5
d_call: TRBD1
clone_size: -
cdr3_length: 14
j_call: TRBJ1-4